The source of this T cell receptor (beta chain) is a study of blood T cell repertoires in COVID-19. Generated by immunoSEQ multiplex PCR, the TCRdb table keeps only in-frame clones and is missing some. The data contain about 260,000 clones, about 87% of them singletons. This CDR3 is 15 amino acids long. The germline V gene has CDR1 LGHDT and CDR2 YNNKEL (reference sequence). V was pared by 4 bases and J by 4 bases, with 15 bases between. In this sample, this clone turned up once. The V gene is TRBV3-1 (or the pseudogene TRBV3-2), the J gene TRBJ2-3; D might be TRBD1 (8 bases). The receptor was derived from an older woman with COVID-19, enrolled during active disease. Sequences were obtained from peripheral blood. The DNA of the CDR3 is TGTGCCAGCAGCCCCCGACAGGGGAGGGCAGATACGCAGTATTTT. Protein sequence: CASSPRQGRADTQYF.